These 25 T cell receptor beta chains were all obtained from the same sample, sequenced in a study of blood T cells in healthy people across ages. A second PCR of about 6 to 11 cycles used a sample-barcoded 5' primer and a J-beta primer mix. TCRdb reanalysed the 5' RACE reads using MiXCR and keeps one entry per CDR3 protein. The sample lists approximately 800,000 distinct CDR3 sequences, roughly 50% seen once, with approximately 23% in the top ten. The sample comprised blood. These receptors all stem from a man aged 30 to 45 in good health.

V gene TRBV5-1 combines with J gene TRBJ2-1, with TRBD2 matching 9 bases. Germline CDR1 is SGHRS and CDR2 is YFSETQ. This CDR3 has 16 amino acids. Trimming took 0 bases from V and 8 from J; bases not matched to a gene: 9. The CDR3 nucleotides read TGCGCCAGCAGCTTGGAAGGTAGCGGGAGTGTCTATGAGCAGTTCTTC. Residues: CASSLEGSGSVYEQFF.

The CDR3 DNA is TGTGCCAGCAGCTTAGTTAGCCCCCGCGATGAGCAGTACTTC. The encoded protein is CASSLVSPRDEQYF. The chain couples TRBV7-2 to TRBJ2-5; no firm D call. V lost 1 base and J 11 bases, leaving 17 bases between the germline ends. This CDR3 spans 14 amino acids. Germline values: CDR1 SGHTA, CDR2 FQGNSA.

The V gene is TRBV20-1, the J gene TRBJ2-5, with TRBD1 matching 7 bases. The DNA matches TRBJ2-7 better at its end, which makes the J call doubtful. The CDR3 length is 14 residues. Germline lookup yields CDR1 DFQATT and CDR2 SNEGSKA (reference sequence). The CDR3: CSAPDRVVKDEQYF. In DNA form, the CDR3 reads TGCAGTGCCCCAGACAGGGTTGTCAAGGACGAGCAGTACTTC.

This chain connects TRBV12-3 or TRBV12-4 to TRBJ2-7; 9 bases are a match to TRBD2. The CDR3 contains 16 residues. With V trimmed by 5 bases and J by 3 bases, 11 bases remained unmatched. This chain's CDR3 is CASSPLGLAGNYEQYF. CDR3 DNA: TGTGCCAGCAGTCCTCTGGGGCTAGCGGGAAACTACGAGCAGTACTTC.

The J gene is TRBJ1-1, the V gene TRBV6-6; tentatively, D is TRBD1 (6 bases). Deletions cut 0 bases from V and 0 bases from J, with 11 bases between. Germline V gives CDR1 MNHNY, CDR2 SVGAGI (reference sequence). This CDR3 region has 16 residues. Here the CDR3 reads CASSYSSGQLNTEAFF. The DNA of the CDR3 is TGTGCCAGCAGTTACTCTTCGGGACAACTGAACACTGAAGCTTTCTTT.

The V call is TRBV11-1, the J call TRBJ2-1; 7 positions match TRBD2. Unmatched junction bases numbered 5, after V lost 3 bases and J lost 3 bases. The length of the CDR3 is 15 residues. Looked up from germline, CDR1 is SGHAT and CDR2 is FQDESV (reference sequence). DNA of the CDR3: TGTGCCAGCAGCTTTATGTGGGAGGGCTACAATGAGCAGTTCTTC. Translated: CASSFMWEGYNEQFF.

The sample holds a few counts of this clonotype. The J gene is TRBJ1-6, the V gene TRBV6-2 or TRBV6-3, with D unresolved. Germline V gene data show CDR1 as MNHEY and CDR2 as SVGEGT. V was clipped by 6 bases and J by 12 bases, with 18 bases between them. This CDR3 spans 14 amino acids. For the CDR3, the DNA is TGTGCCAGCAGACCTCCGACAATTACTCAACCCCTCCACTTT. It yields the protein CASRPPTITQPLHF.

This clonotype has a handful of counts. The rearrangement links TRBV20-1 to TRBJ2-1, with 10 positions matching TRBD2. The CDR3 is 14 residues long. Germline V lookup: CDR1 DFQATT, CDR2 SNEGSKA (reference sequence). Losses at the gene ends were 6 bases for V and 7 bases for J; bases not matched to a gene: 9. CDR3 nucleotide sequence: TGCAGTGCGGATAGCGGGAGGCGTAAGAATGAGCAGTTCTTC. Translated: CSADSGRRKNEQFF.

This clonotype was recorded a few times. The CDR3 sequence is CSVAKGVIYNEQFF. CDR3 in DNA: TGCAGCGTTGCAAAGGGAGTCATTTACAATGAGCAGTTCTTC. The rearrangement links TRBV29-1 to TRBJ2-1; maybe TRBD2 (5 bases). The CDR3 has 14 residues. The ends were cut back, 4 bases at V and 4 bases at J, with 14 bases in the middle. CDR1 and CDR2 from the germline V gene are SQVTM and ANQGSEA.

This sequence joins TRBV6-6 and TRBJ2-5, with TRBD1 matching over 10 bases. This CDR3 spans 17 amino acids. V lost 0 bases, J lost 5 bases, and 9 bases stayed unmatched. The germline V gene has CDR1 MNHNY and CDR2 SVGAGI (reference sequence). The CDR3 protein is CASSYSIGTGVGETQYF. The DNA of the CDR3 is TGTGCCAGCAGTTACTCGATTGGGACAGGGGTAGGCGAGACCCAGTACTTC.

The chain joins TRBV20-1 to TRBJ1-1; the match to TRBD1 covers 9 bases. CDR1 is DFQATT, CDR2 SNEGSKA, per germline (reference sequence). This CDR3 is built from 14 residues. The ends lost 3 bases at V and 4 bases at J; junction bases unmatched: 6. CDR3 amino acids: CSARGTGGGTEAFF. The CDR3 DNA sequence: TGCAGTGCTAGGGGCACAGGGGGCGGCACTGAAGCTTTCTTT.

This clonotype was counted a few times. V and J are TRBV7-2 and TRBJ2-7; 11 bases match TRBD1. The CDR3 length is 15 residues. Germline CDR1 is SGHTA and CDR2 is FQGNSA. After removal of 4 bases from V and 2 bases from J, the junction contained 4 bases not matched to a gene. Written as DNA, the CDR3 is TGTGCCAGCAGCTGGACAGGGGGCCCTACCTACGAGCAGTACTTC. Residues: CASSWTGGPTYEQYF.

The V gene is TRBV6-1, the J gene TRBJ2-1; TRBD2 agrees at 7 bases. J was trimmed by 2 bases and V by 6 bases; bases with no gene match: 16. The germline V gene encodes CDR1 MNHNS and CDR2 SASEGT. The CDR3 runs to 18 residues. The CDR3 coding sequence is TGTGCCAGCAGCACCGCTTTTGGCGGGAGCAACGCCTACAATGAGCAGTTCTTC. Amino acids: CASSTAFGGSNAYNEQFF.

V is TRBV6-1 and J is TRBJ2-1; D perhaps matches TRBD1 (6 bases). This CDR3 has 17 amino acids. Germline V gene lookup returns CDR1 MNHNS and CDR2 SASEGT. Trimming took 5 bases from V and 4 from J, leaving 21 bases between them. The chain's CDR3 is CASSRITIGQYYNEQFF. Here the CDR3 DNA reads TGTGCCAGCAGTCGAATTACTATAGGACAGTATTACAATGAGCAGTTCTTC.

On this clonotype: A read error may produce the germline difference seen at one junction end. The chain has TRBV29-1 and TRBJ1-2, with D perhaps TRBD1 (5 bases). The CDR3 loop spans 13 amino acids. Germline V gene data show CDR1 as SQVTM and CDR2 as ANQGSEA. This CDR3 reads CGVTGGEDFDYTF. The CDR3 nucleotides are TGCGGCGTCACCGGGGGGGAGGATTTTGACTACACCTTC.

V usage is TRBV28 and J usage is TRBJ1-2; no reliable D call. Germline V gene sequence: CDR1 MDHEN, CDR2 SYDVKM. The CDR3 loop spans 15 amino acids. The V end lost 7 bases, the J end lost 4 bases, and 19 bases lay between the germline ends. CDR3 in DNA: TGTGCCAGCACTTCAGAGGTAACCCGGGGCTATGGCTACACCTTC. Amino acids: CASTSEVTRGYGYTF.

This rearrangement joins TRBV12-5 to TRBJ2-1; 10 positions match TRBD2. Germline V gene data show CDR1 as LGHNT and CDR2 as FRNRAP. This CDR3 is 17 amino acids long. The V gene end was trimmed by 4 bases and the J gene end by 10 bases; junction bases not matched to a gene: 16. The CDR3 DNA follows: TGTGCTAGTGGTTCGGCCCCGACTAGCGGGCTGGTGATGGAGCAGTTCTTC. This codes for CASGSAPTSGLVMEQFF. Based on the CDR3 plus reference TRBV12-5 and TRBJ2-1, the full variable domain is DARVTQTPRHKVTEMGQEVTMRCQPILGHNTVFWYRQTMMQGLELLAYFRNRAPLDDSGMPKDRFSAEMPDATLATLKIQPSEPRDSAVYFCASGSAPTSGLVMEQFFGPGTRLTVL.

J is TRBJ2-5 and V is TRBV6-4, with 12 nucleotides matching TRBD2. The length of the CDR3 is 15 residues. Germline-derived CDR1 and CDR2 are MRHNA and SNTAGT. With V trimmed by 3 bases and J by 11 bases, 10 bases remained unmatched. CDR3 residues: CASSEWTSGTDEQYF. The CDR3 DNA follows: TGTGCCAGCAGTGAATGGACTAGCGGGACCGATGAGCAGTACTTC.

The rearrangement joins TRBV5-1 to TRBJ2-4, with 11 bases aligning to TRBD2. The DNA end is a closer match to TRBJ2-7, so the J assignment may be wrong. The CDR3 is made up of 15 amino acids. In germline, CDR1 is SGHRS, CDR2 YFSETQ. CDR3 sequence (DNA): TGCGCCAGCAGCACCACTAGCGGGGGAGCCTACGAGCAGTACTTC. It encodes CASSTTSGGAYEQYF.

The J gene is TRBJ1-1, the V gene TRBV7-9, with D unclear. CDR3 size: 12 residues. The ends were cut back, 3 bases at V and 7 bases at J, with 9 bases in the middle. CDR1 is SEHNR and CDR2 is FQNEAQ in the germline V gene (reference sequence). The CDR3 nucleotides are TGTGCCAGCAGCTTTGGTCAGTTTGAAGCTTTCTTT. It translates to CASSFGQFEAFF.

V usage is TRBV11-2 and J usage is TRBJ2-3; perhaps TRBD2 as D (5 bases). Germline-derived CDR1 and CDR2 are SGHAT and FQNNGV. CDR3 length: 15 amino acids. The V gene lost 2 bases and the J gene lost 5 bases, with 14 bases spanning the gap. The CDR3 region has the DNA TGTGCCAGCAGCTTATATACGGGTGGGAGAGATACGCAGTATTTT. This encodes CASSLYTGGRDTQYF.

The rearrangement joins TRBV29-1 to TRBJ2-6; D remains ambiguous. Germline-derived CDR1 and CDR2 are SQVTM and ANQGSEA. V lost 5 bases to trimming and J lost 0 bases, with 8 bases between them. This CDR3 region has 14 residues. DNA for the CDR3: TGCAGCGTTCTTGCTTCCTCTGGGGCCAACGTCCTGACTTTC. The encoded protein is CSVLASSGANVLTF.

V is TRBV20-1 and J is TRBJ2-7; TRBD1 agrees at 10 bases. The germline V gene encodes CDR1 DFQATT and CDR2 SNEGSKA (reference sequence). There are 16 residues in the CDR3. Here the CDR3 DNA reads TGCATCCCCCACGGTTCCGGGACAGGGGAAACCTACGAGCAGTACTTC. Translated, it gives CIPHGSGTGETYEQYF.

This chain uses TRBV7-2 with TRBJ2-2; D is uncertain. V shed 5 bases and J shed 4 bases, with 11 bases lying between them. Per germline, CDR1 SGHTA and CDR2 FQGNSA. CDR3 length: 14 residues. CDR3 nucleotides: TGTGCCAGCAGCACTCCCCCCGGCACCGGGGAGCTGTTTTTT. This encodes CASSTPPGTGELFF.

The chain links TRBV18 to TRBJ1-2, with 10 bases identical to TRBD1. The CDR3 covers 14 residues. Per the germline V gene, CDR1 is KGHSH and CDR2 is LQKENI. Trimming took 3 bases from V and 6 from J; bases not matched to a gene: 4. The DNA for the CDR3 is TGTGCCAGCTCACCCCAGGGACAGGGGAATGGCTACACCTTC. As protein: CASSPQGQGNGYTF.